What follows is one T cell receptor beta chain and its context. This entry is derived from a study of blood T cell repertoires in COVID-19. At the level of the study: From T cells, B-cell-depleted T cells, or PBMCs came the material, which was cDNA or gDNA.

Libraries were prepared by immunoSEQ multiplex PCR; TCRdb keeps only in-frame clonotypes and omits some of them. The sample has hundreds of thousands of clones, about 86% seen once. This study enrolled people aged about 18 to 90 from about two dozen US geographic areas. Cohort allocation depended upon clinical history that participants reported. Germline CDR1 reads KGHSH; CDR2 reads LQKENI. The CDR3 runs to 15 residues. V lost 3 bases, J lost 2 bases, and 1 base stayed unmatched. This TCR came from a woman between 45 and 65 years old with acute COVID-19. The sample comprised PBMCs or T cells enriched from blood (not recorded which). The chain employs TRBV18 and TRBJ1-4; TRBD1 agrees at 9 bases. In DNA form, the CDR3 reads TGTGCCAGCTCACCCGGACAGGGGACTAATGAAAAACTGTTTTTT. Protein sequence: CASSPGQGTNEKLFF.